The 23 T cell receptor beta chains given below trace back to one sample, sequenced in a study of post-analysis software for immune sequencing data. The library was made from cDNA and included unique molecular identifiers. TCRdb recomputed calls from the PCR reads with MiXCR, one row per CDR3 protein. The sample includes roughly 670,000 distinct CDR3 sequences, more than 50% of them seen just once. Which antigens these TCRs recognize remains unknown. Whole-study results and caveats: Included in a set of about five TRBV segments more frequent in patients than controls were TRBV5-6, TRBV5-1 and TRBV20-1.

Sequencing was done on a sample of blood. These receptors all stem from a girl aged 2-9 years with multiple sclerosis.

The sample holds a few counts of this clonotype. The chain joins TRBV28 to TRBJ2-4; D call uncertain. V lost 9 bases, J lost 6 bases, and 12 bases lay in between. The CDR3 totals 12 residues. The V gene's germline CDR1 is MDHEN and CDR2 SYDVKM. DNA of the CDR3: TGTGCCAGTACCCAGAACGGAAACATTCAGTACTTC. Translated: CASTQNGNIQYF.

The chain links TRBV7-3 to TRBJ2-5; 8 bases align to TRBD2. The V segment lost 5 bases and the J segment 3 bases; nucleotides outside the gene matches: 5. Germline values: CDR1 SGHTA, CDR2 FQGTGA. This CDR3 is 14 amino acids long. CDR3 residues: CASSRSGSEETQYF. The CDR3 DNA sequence: TGTGCCAGCAGCCGGAGCGGGAGCGAAGAGACCCAGTACTTC.

This clonotype was recorded only once. At one end the junction does not follow the germline gene, possibly because of a read error. V usage is TRBV6-5 and J usage is TRBJ2-1, with a tentative D call TRBD2 (5 bases). CDR3 size: 18 residues. CDR1 and CDR2 (germline): MNHEY, SVGAGI. The CDR3 loop reads CVSSLGSGTSSSYNEQFF. In DNA, the CDR3 is TGTGTCAGCAGTTTAGGATCGGGAACATCGAGCTCCTACAATGAGCAGTTCTTC.

This sequence joins TRBV4-2 and TRBJ2-4; D may match TRBD1 or TRBD2 (6 bases each). The CDR3 has 20 amino acids. Germline CDR1 is LGHNA and CDR2 is YNFKEQ. Trimming removed 3 bases at V and 1 base at J, with 25 bases between. The CDR3 DNA is TGTGCCAGCAGCCACGGGGAGGTCAGGGGCCTTGACCTGGCCAAAAACATTCAGTACTTC. Translated, it gives CASSHGEVRGLDLAKNIQYF.

The chain links TRBV6-6 to TRBJ1-5, with D unresolved. The length of the CDR3 is 12 residues. V was cut by 2 bases and J by 5 bases, with 4 bases left in between. Germline V gives CDR1 MNHNY, CDR2 SVGAGI (reference sequence). The CDR3 is CASSYGDQPQHF. In DNA, the CDR3 is TGTGCCAGCAGTTACGGGGATCAGCCCCAGCATTTT.

The rearrangement joins TRBV6-6 to TRBJ1-5; possible D gene TRBD1, 5 bases. V lost 6 bases and J lost 4, with 13 bases in between. CDR3 size: 14 residues. From germline, CDR1 is MNHNY and CDR2 SVGAGI (reference sequence). In DNA, the CDR3 is TGTGCCAGCAGCCAACCGGGACCTAATCAGCCCCAGCATTTT. The encoded protein is CASSQPGPNQPQHF.

V and J are TRBV5-1 and TRBJ2-3; D is uncertain. Germline V CDR1 and CDR2: SGHRS, YFSETQ. V was cut by 2 bases and J by 1 base, with 11 bases left in between. CDR3 length: 15 residues. CDR3 sequence reads: CASSLEVSGTDTQYF. Written as DNA, the CDR3 is TGCGCCAGCAGCTTAGAGGTATCAGGCACAGATACGCAGTATTTT.

Remarks on this clonotype: One junction end disagrees with the germline gene, perhaps due to a read error. J is TRBJ2-7 and V is TRBV12-3 or TRBV12-4; 7 bases are shared with TRBD1. CDR3 length equals 15 residues. The CDR3 DNA is TGTGCCTGCAGTCTGACAGGGTCATCATCCTACGAGCAGTACTTC. Translated: CACSLTGSSSYEQYF.

This chain connects TRBV3-1 to TRBJ2-1; D is unclear. V was clipped by 0 bases and J by 7 bases, with 7 bases between them. Germline CDR1 is LGHDT and CDR2 is YNNKEL (reference sequence). There are 13 residues in the CDR3. The CDR3 is CASSQDIRNEQFF. CDR3 in DNA: TGTGCCAGCAGCCAAGATATCCGGAATGAGCAGTTCTTC.

The V gene is TRBV2, the J gene TRBJ2-1, with D perhaps TRBD1 (5 bases). This CDR3 has 13 amino acids. V was trimmed by 7 bases and J by 4 bases, leaving 11 bases between them. The V gene's germline CDR1 is SNHLY and CDR2 FYNNEI. CDR3 coding DNA: TGTGCCAGCAAGTCTGCAGGGTACAATGAGCAGTTCTTC. Translating gives CASKSAGYNEQFF.

This chain connects TRBV4-2 to TRBJ2-5; TRBD1 aligns across 9 bases. V lost 3 bases, J lost 7 bases, and 3 bases stayed unmatched. This CDR3 has 13 amino acids. Germline V gene sequence: CDR1 LGHNA, CDR2 YNFKEQ. CDR3 sequence (DNA): TGTGCCAGCAGCCAGGACAGGGGAGGGACCCAGTACTTC. Translated: CASSQDRGGTQYF.

This clonotype was seen a few times. The chain has TRBV11-3 and TRBJ2-1; 11 nucleotides agree with TRBD2. The CDR3 is 14 residues long. Germline CDR1 reads SGHNT; CDR2 reads YENEEA. V gave up 7 bases and J gave up 4 bases; unmatched junction bases: 3. CDR3 sequence (DNA): TGTGCCAGCAACCTAGCGGGGGGTTACAATGAGCAGTTCTTC. Translating it yields CASNLAGGYNEQFF. The variable domain in full, completed from reference TRBV11-3 and TRBJ2-1, reads EAGVVQSPRYKIIEKKQPVAFWCNPISGHNTLYWYLQNLGQGPELLIRYENEEAVDDSQLPKDRFSAERLKGVDSTLKIQPAELGDSAVYLCASNLAGGYNEQFFGPGTRLTVL.

With respect to this clonotype: The junction does not match germline at one end; this may be a read error. The chain has TRBV20-1 and TRBJ2-1, with 7 positions matching TRBD2. The length of the CDR3 is 14 residues. Germline CDR1 is DFQATT and CDR2 is SNEGSKA (reference sequence). CDR3 residues: CSAPRRGGYNELFF. The CDR3 bases are TGCAGTGCTCCTCGGCGGGGAGGGTACAATGAGCTGTTCTTC.

V is TRBV6-5 and J is TRBJ2-5, with D tentatively TRBD1 or TRBD2 (5 bases each). CDR1 is MNHEY, CDR2 SVGAGI, per germline. This CDR3 spans 14 amino acids. Trimming removed 0 bases from V and 11 bases from J, with 16 bases in between. CDR3 amino acids: CASSYSTGTGKQYF. The DNA of the CDR3 is TGTGCCAGCAGTTACTCGACCGGGACCGGCAAGCAGTACTTC.

This chain joins TRBV4-3 and TRBJ2-1; D is perhaps TRBD1 or TRBD2 (6 bases each). The ends were cut back, 0 bases at V and 8 bases at J, with 20 bases in the middle. The CDR3 has 17 amino acids. From germline, CDR1 is LGHNA and CDR2 YSLEER. The CDR3 is CASSQDLLGGEGDEQFF. The CDR3, as DNA: TGCGCCAGCAGCCAAGATCTGTTGGGGGGCGAGGGGGATGAGCAGTTCTTC.

V usage is TRBV29-1 and J usage is TRBJ1-2; D gene unclear. CDR1 and CDR2 from the germline V gene are SQVTM and ANQGSEA. This CDR3 is 11 amino acids long. V lost 7 bases and J lost 4, with 10 bases in between. The CDR3 DNA reads as TGCAGCGCCTCAGTGAGCTATGGCTACACCTTC. Its translation: CSASVSYGYTF.

The chain couples TRBV7-9 to TRBJ2-1, with D perhaps TRBD1 or TRBD2 (5 bases each). The CDR3 spans 15 residues. V gave up 5 bases and J gave up 6 bases, with 17 bases separating them. CDR1 is SEHNR and CDR2 is FQNEAQ in the germline V gene (reference sequence). The chain's CDR3 is CASSPSPRAGNEQFF. CDR3 coding DNA: TGTGCCAGCAGCCCCAGTCCCAGGGCGGGCAATGAGCAGTTCTTC.

The chain employs TRBV21-1 and TRBJ2-7; TRBD2 reflects the table's D call only, with no check against the DNA. TRBV21-1 is a pseudogene locus. The CDR3 is made up of 17 amino acids. The CDR3 coding sequence is TGTGCCAGCAGCAGCCCCAAGAGGGCTAGCGGGTTTTACGAGCAGTACTTC. As protein: CASSSPKRASGFYEQYF.

This clonotype has just a few counts. The chain has TRBV7-9 and TRBJ2-1, with D possibly called TRBD1 or TRBD2 (6 bases each). CDR1 SEHNR and CDR2 FQNEAQ come from the germline V gene (reference sequence). V was pared by 4 bases and J by 5 bases, with 9 bases between. The CDR3 covers 13 residues. The CDR3 protein is CASSWRGNNEQFF. In DNA, the CDR3 is TGTGCCAGCAGCTGGAGGGGGAACAATGAGCAGTTCTTC.

The J gene is TRBJ1-2, the V gene TRBV7-9; TRBD1 matches at 9 bases. Germline V gene data show CDR1 as SEHNR and CDR2 as FQNEAQ (reference sequence). V dropped 5 bases and J dropped 3; count of bases not matched to a gene: 4. This CDR3 region has 14 residues. The CDR3 region is CASSARDRDYGYTF. The CDR3 region has the DNA TGTGCCAGCAGCGCCCGGGACAGGGACTATGGCTACACCTTC.

This chain joins TRBV4-1 and TRBJ1-6; 10 positions match TRBD1. This CDR3 is 18 amino acids long. With 0 bases clipped from V and 10 bases from J, the junction kept 12 bases outside the gene matches. The germline V gene encodes CDR1 MGHRA and CDR2 YSYEKL. CDR3 DNA sequence: TGCGCCAGCAGCCAAGAGGTTCGGGACAGGGGACAGGAATCACCCCTCCACTTT. Translated, it gives CASSQEVRDRGQESPLHF.

V gene TRBV12-3 or TRBV12-4 combines with J gene TRBJ2-3; D uncertain. This CDR3 has 14 amino acids. V shed 3 bases and J shed 0 bases, with 7 bases lying between them. In DNA form, the CDR3 reads TGTGCCAGCAGTTTTTATTCTAGCACAGATACGCAGTATTTT. This encodes CASSFYSSTDTQYF.

CDR3 nucleotides: TGCAGCGCCCCCAGGGACTATGGCTACACCTTC. Its translation: CSAPRDYGYTF. The chain employs TRBV29-1 and TRBJ1-2; possibly TRBD1 for D (5 bases). The germline V gene has CDR1 SQVTM and CDR2 ANQGSEA. CDR3 length equals 11 residues. V gave up 7 bases and J gave up 3 bases, with 9 bases separating them. Full variable domain (outside the CDR3, taken from reference TRBV29-1 and TRBJ1-2): SAVISQKPSRDICQRGTSLTIQCQVDSQVTMMFWYRQQPGQSLTLIATANQGSEATYESGFVIDKFPISRPNLTFSTLTVSNMSPEDSSIYLCSAPRDYGYTFGSGTRLTVV.